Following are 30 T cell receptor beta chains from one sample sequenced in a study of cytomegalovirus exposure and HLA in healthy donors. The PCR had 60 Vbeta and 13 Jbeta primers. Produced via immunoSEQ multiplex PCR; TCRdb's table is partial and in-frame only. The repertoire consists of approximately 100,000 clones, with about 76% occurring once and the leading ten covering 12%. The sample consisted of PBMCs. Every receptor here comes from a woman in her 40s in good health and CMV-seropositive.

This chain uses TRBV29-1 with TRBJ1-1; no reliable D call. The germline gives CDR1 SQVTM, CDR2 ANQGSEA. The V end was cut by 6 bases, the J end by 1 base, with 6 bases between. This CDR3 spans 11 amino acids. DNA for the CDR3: TGCAGCGTGGGCCAGAACACTGAAGCTTTCTTT. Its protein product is CSVGQNTEAFF.

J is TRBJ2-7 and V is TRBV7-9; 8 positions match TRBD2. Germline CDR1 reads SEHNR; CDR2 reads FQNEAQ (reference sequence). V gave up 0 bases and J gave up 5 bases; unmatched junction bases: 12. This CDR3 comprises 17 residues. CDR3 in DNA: TGTGCCAGCAGCTTAGCGGGTGGGGGACTAGTAATCCACGAGCAGTACTTC. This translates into CASSLAGGGLVIHEQYF.

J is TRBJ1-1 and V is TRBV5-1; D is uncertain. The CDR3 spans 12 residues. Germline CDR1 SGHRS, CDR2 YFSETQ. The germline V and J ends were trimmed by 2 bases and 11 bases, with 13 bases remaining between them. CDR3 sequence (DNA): TGCGCCAGCAGCTTAGGTGACTATGGGGCTTTCTTT. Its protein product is CASSLGDYGAFF.

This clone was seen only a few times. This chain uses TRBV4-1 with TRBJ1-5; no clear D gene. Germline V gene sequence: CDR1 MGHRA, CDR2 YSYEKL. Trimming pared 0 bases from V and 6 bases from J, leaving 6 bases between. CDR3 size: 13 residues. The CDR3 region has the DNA TGCGCCAGCAGCCAAGATCTGGCTCAGCCCCAGCATTTT. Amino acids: CASSQDLAQPQHF.

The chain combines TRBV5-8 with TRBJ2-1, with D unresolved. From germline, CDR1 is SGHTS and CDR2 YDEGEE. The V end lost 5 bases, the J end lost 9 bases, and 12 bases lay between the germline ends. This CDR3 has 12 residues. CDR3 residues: CASRKRGPEQFF. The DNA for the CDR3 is TGTGCCAGCAGGAAGCGCGGTCCTGAGCAGTTCTTC.

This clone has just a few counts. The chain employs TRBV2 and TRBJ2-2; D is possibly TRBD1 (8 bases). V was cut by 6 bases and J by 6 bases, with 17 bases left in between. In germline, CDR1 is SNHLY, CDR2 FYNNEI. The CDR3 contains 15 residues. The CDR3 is CASRPGQGGSGELFF. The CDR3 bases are TGTGCCAGCAGACCCGGACAGGGAGGGTCCGGGGAGCTGTTTTTT.

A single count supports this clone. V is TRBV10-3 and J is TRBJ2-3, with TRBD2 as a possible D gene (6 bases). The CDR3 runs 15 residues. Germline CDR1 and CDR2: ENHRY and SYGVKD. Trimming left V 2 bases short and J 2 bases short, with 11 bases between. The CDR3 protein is CAISEGGITTDTQYF. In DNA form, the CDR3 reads TGTGCCATCAGTGAGGGAGGGATTACCACAGATACGCAGTATTTT.

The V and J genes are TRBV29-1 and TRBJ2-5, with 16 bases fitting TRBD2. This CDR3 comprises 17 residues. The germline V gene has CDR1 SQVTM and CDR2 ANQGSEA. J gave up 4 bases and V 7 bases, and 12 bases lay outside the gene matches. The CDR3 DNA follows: TGCAGCGCCGCCGTGGGACTAGCGGGGGGGCGGGGAGAGACCCAGTACTTC. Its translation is CSAAVGLAGGRGETQYF.

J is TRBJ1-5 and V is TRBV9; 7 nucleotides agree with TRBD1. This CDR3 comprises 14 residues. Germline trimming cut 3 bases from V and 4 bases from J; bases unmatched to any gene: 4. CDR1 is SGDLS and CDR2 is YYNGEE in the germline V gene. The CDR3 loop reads CASSAGGWNQPQHF. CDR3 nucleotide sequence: TGTGCCAGCAGCGCAGGGGGATGGAATCAGCCCCAGCATTTT.

CDR3 bases: TGTGCCAGCAGTGAAGCAGGGGGCAGGGGCTACACCTTC. This gives the protein CASSEAGGRGYTF. The chain couples TRBV6-1 to TRBJ1-2; TRBD1 matches 7 bases. CDR1 is MNHNS and CDR2 is SASEGT in the germline V gene. The CDR3 has 13 amino acids. V lost 0 bases and J lost 8; bases outside the gene matches: 3.

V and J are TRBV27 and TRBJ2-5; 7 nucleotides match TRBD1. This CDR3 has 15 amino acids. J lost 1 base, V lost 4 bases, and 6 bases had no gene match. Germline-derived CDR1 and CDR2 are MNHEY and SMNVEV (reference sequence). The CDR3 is CASSSWDSSQETQYF. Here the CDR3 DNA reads TGTGCCAGCAGTTCCTGGGACAGTTCCCAAGAGACCCAGTACTTC.

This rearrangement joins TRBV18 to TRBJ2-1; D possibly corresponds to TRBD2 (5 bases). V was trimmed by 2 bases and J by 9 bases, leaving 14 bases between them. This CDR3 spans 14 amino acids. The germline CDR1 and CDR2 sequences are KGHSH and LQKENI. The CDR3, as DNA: TGTGCCAGCTCACCATCGATAGAGGGAACTGAGCAGTTCTTC. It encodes CASSPSIEGTEQFF.

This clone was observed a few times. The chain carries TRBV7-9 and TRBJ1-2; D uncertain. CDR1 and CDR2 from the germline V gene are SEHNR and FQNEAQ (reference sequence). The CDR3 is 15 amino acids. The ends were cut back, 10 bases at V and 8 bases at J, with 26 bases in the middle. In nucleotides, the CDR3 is TGTGCCATTCCCCGAAGCCGGACGCAAGGCGGGGGCTACACCTTC. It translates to CAIPRSRTQGGGYTF.

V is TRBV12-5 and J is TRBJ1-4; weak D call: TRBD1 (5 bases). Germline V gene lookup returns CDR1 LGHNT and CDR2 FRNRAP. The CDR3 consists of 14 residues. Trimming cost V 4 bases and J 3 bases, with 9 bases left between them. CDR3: CASGSGDPNEKLFF. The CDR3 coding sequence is TGTGCTAGTGGTTCGGGGGATCCTAATGAAAAACTGTTTTTT.

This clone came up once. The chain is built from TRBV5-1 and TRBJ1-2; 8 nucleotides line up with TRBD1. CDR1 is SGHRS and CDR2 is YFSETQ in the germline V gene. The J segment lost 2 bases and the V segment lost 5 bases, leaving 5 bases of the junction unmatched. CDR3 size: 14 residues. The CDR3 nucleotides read TGCGCCAGCAGACCCGGGACAGGAAACTATGGCTACACCTTC. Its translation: CASRPGTGNYGYTF.

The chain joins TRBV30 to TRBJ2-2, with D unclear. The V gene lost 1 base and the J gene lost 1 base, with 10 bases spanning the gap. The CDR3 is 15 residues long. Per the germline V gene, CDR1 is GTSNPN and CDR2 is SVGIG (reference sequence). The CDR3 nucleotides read TGTGCCTGGAGTGCTGCACTCCTGAACACCGGGGAGCTGTTTTTT. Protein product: CAWSAALLNTGELFF. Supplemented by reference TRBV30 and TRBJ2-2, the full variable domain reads SQTIHQWPATLVQPVGSPLSLECTVEGTSNPNLYWYRQAAGRGLQLLFYSVGIGQISSEVPQNLSASRPQDRQFILSSKKLLLSDSGFYLCAWSAALLNTGELFFGEGSRLTVL.

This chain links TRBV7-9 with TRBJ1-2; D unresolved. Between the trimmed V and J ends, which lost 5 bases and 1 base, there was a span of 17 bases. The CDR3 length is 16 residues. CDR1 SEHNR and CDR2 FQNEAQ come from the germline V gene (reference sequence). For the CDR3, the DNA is TGTGCCAGCAGCCCGACCACAGAAATTGTTAACTATGGCTACACCTTC. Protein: CASSPTTEIVNYGYTF.

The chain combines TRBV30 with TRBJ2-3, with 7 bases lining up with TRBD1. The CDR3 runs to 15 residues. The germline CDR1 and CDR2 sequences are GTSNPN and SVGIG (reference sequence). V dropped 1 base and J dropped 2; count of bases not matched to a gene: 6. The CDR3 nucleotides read TGTGCCTGGAGTGGCCGACAGGGTGTCACAGATACGCAGTATTTT. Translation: CAWSGRQGVTDTQYF.

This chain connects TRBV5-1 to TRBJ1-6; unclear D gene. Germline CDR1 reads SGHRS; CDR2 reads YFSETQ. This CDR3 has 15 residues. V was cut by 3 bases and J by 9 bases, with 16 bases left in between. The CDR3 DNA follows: TGCGCCAGCAGCTCCGGGCCCCTGGGGAGTTCACCCCTCCACTTT. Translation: CASSSGPLGSSPLHF. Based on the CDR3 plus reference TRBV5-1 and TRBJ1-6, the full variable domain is KAGVTQTPRYLIKTRGQQVTLSCSPISGHRSVSWYQQTPGQGLQFLFEYFSETQRNKGNFPGRFSGRQFSNSRSEMNVSTLELGDSALYLCASSSGPLGSSPLHFGNGTRLTVT.

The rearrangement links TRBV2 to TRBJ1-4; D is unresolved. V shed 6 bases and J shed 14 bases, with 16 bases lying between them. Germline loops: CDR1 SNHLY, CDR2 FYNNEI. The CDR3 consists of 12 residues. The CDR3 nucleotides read TGTGCCAGCAGGGCCGAGGACTTTGGGCTGTTTTTT. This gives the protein CASRAEDFGLFF. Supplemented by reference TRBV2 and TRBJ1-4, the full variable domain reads EPEVTQTPSHQVTQMGQEVILRCVPISNHLYFYWYRQILGQKVEFLVSFYNNEISEKSEIFDDQFSVERPDGSNFTLKIRSTKLEDSAMYFCASRAEDFGLFFGSGTQLSVL.

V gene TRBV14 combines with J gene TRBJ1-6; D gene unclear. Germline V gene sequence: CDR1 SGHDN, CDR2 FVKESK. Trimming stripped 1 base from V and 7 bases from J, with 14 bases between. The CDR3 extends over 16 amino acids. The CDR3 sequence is CASSQGPGRKNSPLHF. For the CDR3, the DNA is TGTGCCAGCAGCCAAGGTCCAGGTCGGAAGAATTCACCCCTCCACTTT.

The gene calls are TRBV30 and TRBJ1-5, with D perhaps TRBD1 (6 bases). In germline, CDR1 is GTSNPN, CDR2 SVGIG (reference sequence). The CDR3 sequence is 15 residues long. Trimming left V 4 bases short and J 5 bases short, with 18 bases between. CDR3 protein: CAWNPWGQGDQPQHF. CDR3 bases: TGTGCCTGGAACCCCTGGGGGCAGGGAGATCAGCCCCAGCATTTT.

CDR3 region: CTSSQGPGTGKETQYF. In DNA, the CDR3 is TGCACCAGCAGCCAAGGACCCGGGACAGGAAAAGAGACCCAGTACTTC. The chain recombines TRBV1 with TRBJ2-5; the table's TRBD1 call for D was not verified on the DNA. TRBV1 is an annotated pseudogene. The CDR3 spans 16 residues.

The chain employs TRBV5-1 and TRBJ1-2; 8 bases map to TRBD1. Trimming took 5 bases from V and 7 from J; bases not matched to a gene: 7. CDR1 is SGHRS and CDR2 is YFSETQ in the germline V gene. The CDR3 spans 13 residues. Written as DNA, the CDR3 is TGCGCCAGCAGTCAGGGGGCGATTGGTGGCTACACCTTC. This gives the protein CASSQGAIGGYTF.

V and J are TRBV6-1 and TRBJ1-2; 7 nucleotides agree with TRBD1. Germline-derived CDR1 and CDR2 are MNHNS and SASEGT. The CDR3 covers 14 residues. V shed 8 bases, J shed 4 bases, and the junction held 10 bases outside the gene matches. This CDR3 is CASHSGGVSYGYTF. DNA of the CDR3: TGTGCCAGCCACTCAGGGGGAGTTTCCTATGGCTACACCTTC.

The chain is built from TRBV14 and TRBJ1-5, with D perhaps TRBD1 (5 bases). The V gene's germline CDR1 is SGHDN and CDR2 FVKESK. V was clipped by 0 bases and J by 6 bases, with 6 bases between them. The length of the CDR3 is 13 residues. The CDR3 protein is CASSQEGRQPQHF. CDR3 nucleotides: TGTGCCAGCAGCCAAGAGGGGCGTCAGCCCCAGCATTTT.

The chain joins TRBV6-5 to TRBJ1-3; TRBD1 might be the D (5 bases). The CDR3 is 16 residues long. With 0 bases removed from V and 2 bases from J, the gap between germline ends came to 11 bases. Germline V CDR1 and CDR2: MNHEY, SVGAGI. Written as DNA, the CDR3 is TGTGCCAGCAGTTACTCCAGGGAATGGGCTGGAAACACCATATATTTT. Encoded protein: CASSYSREWAGNTIYF.

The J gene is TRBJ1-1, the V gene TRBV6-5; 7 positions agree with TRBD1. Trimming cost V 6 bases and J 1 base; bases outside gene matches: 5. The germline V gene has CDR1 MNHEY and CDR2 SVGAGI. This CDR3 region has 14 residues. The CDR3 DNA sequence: TGTGCCAGCAGGGAAGGGACAGCGAACACTGAAGCTTTCTTT. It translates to CASREGTANTEAFF.

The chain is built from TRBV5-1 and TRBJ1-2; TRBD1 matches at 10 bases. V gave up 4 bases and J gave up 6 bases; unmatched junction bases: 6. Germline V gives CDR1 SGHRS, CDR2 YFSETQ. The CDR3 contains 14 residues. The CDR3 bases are TGCGCCAGCAGCCTGGAGGGACAGGGGAATGGCTACACCTTC. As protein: CASSLEGQGNGYTF.

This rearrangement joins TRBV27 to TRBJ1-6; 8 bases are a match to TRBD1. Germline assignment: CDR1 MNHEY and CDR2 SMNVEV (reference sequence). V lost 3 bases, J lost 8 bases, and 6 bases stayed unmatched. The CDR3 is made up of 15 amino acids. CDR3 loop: CASSFSDRVDSPLHF. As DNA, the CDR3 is TGTGCCAGCAGTTTCTCGGACAGGGTAGATTCACCCCTCCACTTT.